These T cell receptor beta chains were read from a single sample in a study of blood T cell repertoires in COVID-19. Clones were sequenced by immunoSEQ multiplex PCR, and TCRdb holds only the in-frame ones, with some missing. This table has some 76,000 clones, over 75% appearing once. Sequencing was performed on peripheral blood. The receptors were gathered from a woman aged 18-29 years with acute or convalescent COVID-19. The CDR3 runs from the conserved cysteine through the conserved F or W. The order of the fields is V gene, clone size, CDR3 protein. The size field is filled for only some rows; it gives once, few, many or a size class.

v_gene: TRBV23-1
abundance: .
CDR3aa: CASSQLVSAAGSEQYF

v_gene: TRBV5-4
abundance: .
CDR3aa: CASSRMDSPYSPLHF

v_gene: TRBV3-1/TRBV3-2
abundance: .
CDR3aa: CASSLRQADRGSTGYTF

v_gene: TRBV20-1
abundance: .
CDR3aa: CSASRASGYANEQFF

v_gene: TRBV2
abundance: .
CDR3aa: CASSEEGTGGSYGYTF

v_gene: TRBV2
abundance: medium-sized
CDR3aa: CASSELGTVYNSPLHF

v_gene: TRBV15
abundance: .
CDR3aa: CATSRGAGGGEQYF

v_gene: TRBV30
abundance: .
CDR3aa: CAWSERGPDTQYF

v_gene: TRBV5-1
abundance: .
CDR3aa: CASSLGGGYNEQFF

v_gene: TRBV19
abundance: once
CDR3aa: CASRATGALLDYTF

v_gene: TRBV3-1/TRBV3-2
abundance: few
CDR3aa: CASSQGVTGYGYTF

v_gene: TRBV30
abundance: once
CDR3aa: CAWSVGLAADTQYF

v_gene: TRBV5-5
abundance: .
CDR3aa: CASSLGGSSNYGYTF

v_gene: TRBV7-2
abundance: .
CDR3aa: CASSLDTGSPNTGELFF

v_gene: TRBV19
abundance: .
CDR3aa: CASSNQGVKNIQYF

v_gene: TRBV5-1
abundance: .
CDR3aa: CASSLQALSYNSPLHF

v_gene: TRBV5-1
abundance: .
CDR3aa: CASSLDGGNTGELFF

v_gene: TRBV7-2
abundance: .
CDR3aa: CASSPGNSGNTIYF

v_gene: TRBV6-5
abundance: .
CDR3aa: CASSSTSYNEQFF

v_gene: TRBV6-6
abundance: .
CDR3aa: CASTYYGEEAFF

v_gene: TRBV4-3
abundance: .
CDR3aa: CASSQAVRATNEKLFF

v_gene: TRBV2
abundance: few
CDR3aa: CASSEQGQGYEQYF

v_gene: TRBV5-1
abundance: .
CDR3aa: CASSLVGSLADNEQFF

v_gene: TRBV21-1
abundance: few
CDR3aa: CASSKALWTAPYEKLFF

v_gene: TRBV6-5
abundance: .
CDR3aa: CASSLQGIYGYTF

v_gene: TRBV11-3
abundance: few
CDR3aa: CASSLEGGLGTEQFF

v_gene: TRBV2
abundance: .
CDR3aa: CASSTGQPSSGNTIYF

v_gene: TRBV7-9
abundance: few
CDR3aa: CASSLTGMNTEAFF

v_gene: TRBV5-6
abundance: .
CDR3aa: CASSLSGGVTEAFF

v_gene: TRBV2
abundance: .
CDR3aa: CASSGRAVHEKLFF

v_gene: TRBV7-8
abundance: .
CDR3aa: CASSLSAGGVKHSNTGELFF

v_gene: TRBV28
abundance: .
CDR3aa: CASRKGTNYGYTF

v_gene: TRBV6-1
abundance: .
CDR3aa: CASSELRGYGYTF

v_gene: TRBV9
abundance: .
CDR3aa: CASSVTSGGYNEQFF

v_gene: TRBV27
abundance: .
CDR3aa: CASSFGPSLGSTDTQYF

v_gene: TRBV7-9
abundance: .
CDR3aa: CASSHSGGSSYNEQFF

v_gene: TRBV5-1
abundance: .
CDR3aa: CASSLVLQGDSPLHF

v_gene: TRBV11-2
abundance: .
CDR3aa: CASSFIPGGRTDTQYF

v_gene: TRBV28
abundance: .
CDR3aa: CASSPRPGKAKNIQYF